This is a list of T cell receptor beta chains from one sample in a study of OX40 agonist ivuxolimab in advanced cancers. Assay: immunoSEQ multiplex PCR; the TCRdb copy retains only in-frame clones and omits some. Counted here are more than 60,000 clones, about 92% occurring once; the ten biggest clones make up roughly 0.37%. The sample in question was CD4+ or CD8+ T cells sorted from blood, obtained in a trial of the OX40 agonist ivuxolimab. Receptor source: an adult with an advanced solid tumor such as melanoma, head and neck, liver or kidney cancer. Both conserved end residues are part of each CDR3. The D gene is left open where the match is weak. Clone size, where shown, is once, few, many, or a class for clones that have expanded.

v_call,d_call,clone_size,j_call,cdr3_nt,cdr3_aa
TRBV7-9,TRBD1,few,TRBJ1-1,TGTGCCAGCAGCTCCCGGACAGGGGAGAACACTGAAGCTTTCTTT,CASSSRTGENTEAFF
TRBV9,TRBD1,NA,TRBJ1-4,TGTGCCAGCAGCCCCCGGGACAGTACTAATGAAAAACTGTTTTTT,CASSPRDSTNEKLFF
TRBV28,TRBD1,NA,TRBJ1-2,TGTGCCAGCAGTTCGGGACAGAACTATGGCTACACCTTC,CASSSGQNYGYTF
TRBV7-2,NA,once,TRBJ1-5,TGTGCCAGCAGCTTAGGGGGGTACCAGCCCCAGCATTTT,CASSLGGYQPQHF
TRBV11-2,TRBD2,once,TRBJ2-1,TGTGCCAGCAGCTCCGGGACTAGCGGGGGGGCCGCTGAGCAGTTCTTC,CASSSGTSGGAAEQFF
TRBV27,NA,NA,TRBJ2-7,TGTGCCAGCAGTTTATCGATAAATGGCAGGACGATATCCTACGAGCAGTACTTC,CASSLSINGRTISYEQYF
TRBV29-1,TRBD1,NA,TRBJ1-4,TGCAGCGCCAAGACAGGGGGAATGGCTAATGAAAAACTGTTTTTT,CSAKTGGMANEKLFF
TRBV9,NA,NA,TRBJ2-1,TGTGCCAGCAGCGTAGATGCGGGAACGACCTACAATGAGCAGTTCTTC,CASSVDAGTTYNEQFF
TRBV7-9,TRBD1,NA,TRBJ2-2,TGTGCCAGCAGCCCCTGGACAGGGACCGGGGAGCTGTTTTTT,CASSPWTGTGELFF
TRBV28,NA,once,TRBJ2-5,TGTGCCAGCAGTTTACAGGTCCAAGAGACCCAGTACTTC,CASSLQVQETQYF
TRBV4-1,NA,once,TRBJ1-1,TGCGCCAGCAGCCAAGAGTCTGCGTTTAACACTGAAGCTTTCTTT,CASSQESAFNTEAFF
TRBV7-8,TRBD1,NA,TRBJ2-7,TGTGCCAGCAGCTCAGGACAGGGGTTAGGGTACGAGCAGTACTTC,CASSSGQGLGYEQYF
TRBV19,TRBD2,NA,TRBJ2-1,TGTGCCAGTAGTCCGGGACTAGCGGGGAATGAGCAGTTCTTC,CASSPGLAGNEQFF
TRBV9,NA,NA,TRBJ1-6,TGTGCCAGCAGCGCGAGCTCCTATAATTCACCCCTCCACTTT,CASSASSYNSPLHF
TRBV7-8,NA,NA,TRBJ2-1,TGTGCCAGCAGCTTAGGCATCGGTCGGGGGGCTGTCGAAATAGGCAATGAGCAGTTCTTC,CASSLGIGRGAVEIGNEQFF
TRBV7-8,TRBD1,NA,TRBJ1-2,TGTGCCAGCAGCCACGGGACAGCCGGGGGCTACACCTTC,CASSHGTAGGYTF
TRBV7-2,NA,NA,TRBJ2-5,TGTGCCAGCAGCTTGTCAGAGACCCAGTACTTC,CASSLSETQYF
TRBV30,NA,NA,TRBJ2-6,TGTGCCTGGAGTGTAAGTGGCTCTGGGGCCAACGTCCTGACTTTC,CAWSVSGSGANVLTF
TRBV28,NA,NA,TRBJ2-7,TGTGCCAGCAGTACGCTCTCCTACGAGCAGTACTTC,CASSTLSYEQYF
TRBV28,NA,NA,TRBJ1-2,TGTGCCAGCCTTTCTCAGCACCCCTATGGCTACACCTTC,CASLSQHPYGYTF
TRBV5-1,TRBD2,NA,TRBJ2-5,TGCGCCAGCAGCCTGGCGGGAGCTGAGACCCAGTACTTC,CASSLAGAETQYF
TRBV29-1,TRBD1,NA,TRBJ2-5,TGCAGCGTTTGTGCGACAGGGTTGGAGACCCAGTACTTC,CSVCATGLETQYF
TRBV7-2,NA,NA,TRBJ2-1,TGTGCCAGCAGCTTAGTGAACAATGAGCAGTTCTTC,CASSLVNNEQFF
TRBV19,TRBD2,NA,TRBJ2-1,TGTGCCAGTGGGGGGGTTAGGGTAGGTGAGCAGTTCTTC,CASGGVRVGEQFF
TRBV5-6,NA,once,TRBJ1-6,TGTGCCAGCAGCCGGGGAGTAAATTCACCCCTCCACTTT,CASSRGVNSPLHF
TRBV5-1,TRBD1,NA,TRBJ1-3,TGCGCCAGCAGCTTGACAGGGACAGGGGGCGACACCATATATTTT,CASSLTGTGGDTIYF
TRBV9,TRBD2,NA,TRBJ2-1,TGTGCCAGCAGCGCGACTAGCGGGGGGGCATTTCTGCATGAGCAGTTCTTC,CASSATSGGAFLHEQFF
TRBV15,NA,few,TRBJ1-1,TGTGCCACCAGCAGAGGGTGGGGGAACACTGAAGCTTTCTTT,CATSRGWGNTEAFF
TRBV15,TRBD1,NA,TRBJ2-7,TGTGCCACCAGCACAGGGGGAATTAAGCAGTACTTC,CATSTGGIKQYF
TRBV5-1,TRBD1,once,TRBJ2-7,TGCGCCAGCAGCACCGGGACAGCCTACGAGCAGTACTTC,CASSTGTAYEQYF
TRBV28,NA,NA,TRBJ1-6,TGTGCCAGCAGTTTGGTATTACAGGGTTCACCCCTCCACTTT,CASSLVLQGSPLHF
TRBV19,TRBD1,NA,TRBJ1-5,TGTGCCAGTAGTACGACCGGGACAGTTAGCAATCAGCCCCAGCATTTT,CASSTTGTVSNQPQHF
TRBV13,TRBD1,NA,TRBJ1-1,TGTGCCAGCAGACTAAGGACAGGGGGTATGAACACTGAAGCTTTCTTT,CASRLRTGGMNTEAFF
TRBV4-2,TRBD1,NA,TRBJ2-1,TGTGCCAGCAGCCAAGGAGGGACAGGGATCCAAAATGAGCAGTTCTTC,CASSQGGTGIQNEQFF
TRBV27,NA,NA,TRBJ2-5,TGTGCCAGCAGTTTAGGGACAACCCAAGAGACCCAGTACTTC,CASSLGTTQETQYF
TRBV5-1,NA,NA,TRBJ1-2,TGCGCCAGCAGCCCCAATGAGGGTAACTATGGCTACACCTTC,CASSPNEGNYGYTF
TRBV10-3,TRBD1,once,TRBJ2-6,TGTGCCATCAGTGAGTCTAAGAACAGGGGGGCCAACTCTGGGGCCAACGTCCTGACTTTC,CAISESKNRGANSGANVLTF
TRBV28,NA,NA,TRBJ2-1,TGTGCCAGCAGTTTATCGGCTATTCCTGAGCAGTTCTTC,CASSLSAIPEQFF
TRBV29-1,NA,NA,TRBJ1-2,TGCAGCGTTGAAGCGGGAGGCTACACCTTC,CSVEAGGYTF
TRBV10-3,TRBD2,NA,TRBJ2-3,TGTGCCATCAGTGAGTCGACTAGCGGAGTCACGCAGTATTTT,CAISESTSGVTQYF
TRBV6-5,TRBD1,NA,TRBJ1-5,TGTGCCAGCAGGGGGGACAGGACTAGCAATCAGCCCCAGCATTTT,CASRGDRTSNQPQHF
TRBV2,NA,NA,TRBJ2-7,TGTGCCAGCAGTGTGGACAGTACTTCCAAGCAGTACTTC,CASSVDSTSKQYF
TRBV12-5,NA,NA,TRBJ2-7,TGTGCTAGTGGTTTAGGCTCAGGCGAGGACGAGCAGTACTTC,CASGLGSGEDEQYF
TRBV4-3,TRBD2,once,TRBJ2-7,TGCGCCAGCAGCCCCGAAGGGCGGGAGAGCGACGAGCAGTACTTC,CASSPEGRESDEQYF
TRBV5-6,NA,NA,TRBJ2-5,TGTGCCAGCAGCCCCCCGGGACTCCTAGAGACCCAGTACTTC,CASSPPGLLETQYF
TRBV28,NA,NA,TRBJ2-2,TGTGCCAGCAGTTTGACCAGGTCCACCGGGGAGCTGTTTTTT,CASSLTRSTGELFF
TRBV7-2,TRBD1,NA,TRBJ1-2,TGTGCCAGCAGCCTAAGGGACAGGGGGCAGGCTGGCTACACCTTC,CASSLRDRGQAGYTF
TRBV9,NA,NA,TRBJ2-7,TGTGCCAGCAGCGTAGTGGCTGACTCCTACGAGCAGTACTTC,CASSVVADSYEQYF
TRBV5-5,TRBD2,NA,TRBJ2-3,TGTGCCAGCAGCCAACTAGCGGGAGGAGTTGATACGCAGTATTTT,CASSQLAGGVDTQYF
TRBV29-1,NA,NA,TRBJ2-3,TGCAGCGTTCTTGGGTTTCCAGATACGCAGTATTTT,CSVLGFPDTQYF
TRBV6-6,TRBD1,once,TRBJ1-1,TGTGCCAGCGGACAGGGACCGAACACTGAAGCTTTCTTT,CASGQGPNTEAFF
TRBV2,NA,NA,TRBJ1-1,TGTGCCAGCTCTATAAGGGGGTCTCGGAACACTGAAGCTTTCTTT,CASSIRGSRNTEAFF
TRBV6-6,NA,NA,TRBJ2-1,TGTGCCAGCAGTGAGGCGAATGAGCAGTTCTTC,CASSEANEQFF
TRBV10-3,NA,NA,TRBJ1-2,TGTGCCATCAGGGCAGGAGGGACTCGTGGTGGCTACACCTTC,CAIRAGGTRGGYTF
TRBV19,NA,NA,TRBJ1-1,TGTGCAAGTACGCAACTCCAGGAAACTGAAGCTTTCTTT,CASTQLQETEAFF
TRBV14,TRBD1,NA,TRBJ2-5,TGTGCCAGCAGACGGACAGGGGGACAGGAGACCCAGTACTTC,CASRRTGGQETQYF
TRBV27,NA,NA,TRBJ1-4,TGTGCCAGCAGTTTATCCGCGCTAAGGGAGCCTGATGAAAAACTGTTTTTT,CASSLSALREPDEKLFF